The next 17 T cell receptor beta chains were all read from a single sample in a study of control samples from healthy donors and cancer patients. Clones were read by immunoSEQ multiplex PCR, and TCRdb kept only the in-frame ones, dropping some. Of 100,000 to 150,000 clones detected, 80% to 95% appear once; the ten largest clones hold around 5.1%. The sample comprised blood. These receptors all stem from a man aged 18 to 29 in good health.

In DNA, the CDR3 is TGCGCCAGCAGCCCCCGCGAGTACCAAGAGACCCAGTACTTC. This translates into CASSPREYQETQYF. The chain has TRBV4-1 and TRBJ2-5; D uncertain. V lost 4 bases, J lost 0 bases, and 9 bases lay in between. Germline V gene data show CDR1 as MGHRA and CDR2 as YSYEKL. This CDR3 has 14 amino acids.

The chain has TRBV10-3 and TRBJ2-2; TRBD1 is a possible D gene (5 bases). The CDR3 loop spans 14 amino acids. Between the trimmed V and J ends, which lost 5 bases and 4 bases, there was a span of 11 bases. CDR1 ENHRY and CDR2 SYGVKD come from the germline V gene. CDR3: CAISPMTVTGELFF. As DNA, the CDR3 is TGTGCCATCAGTCCTATGACAGTCACCGGGGAGCTGTTTTTT.

This sequence joins TRBV3-1 (or the pseudogene TRBV3-2) and TRBJ1-5, with D tentatively TRBD1 (5 bases). The germline V gene has CDR1 LGHDT and CDR2 YNNKEL (reference sequence). Trimming cost V 5 bases and J 4 bases, with 12 bases left between them. The CDR3 length is 14 residues. CDR3 DNA sequence: TGTGCCAGCAGCTATCGGGGGGGTAATCAGCCCCAGCATTTT. It yields the protein CASSYRGGNQPQHF.

This clone appeared once. The rearrangement uses TRBV14 and TRBJ1-4, with 9 bases fitting TRBD1. CDR3 length: 15 amino acids. Germline V lookup: CDR1 SGHDN, CDR2 FVKESK. The trim removed 0 bases at V and 8 bases at J, leaving 4 bases unmatched. The CDR3 here is CASSQERQGVEKLFF. The CDR3 DNA reads as TGTGCCAGCAGCCAAGAAAGACAGGGGGTCGAAAAACTGTTTTTT. Combining the CDR3 with reference TRBV14 and TRBJ1-4 gives the whole variable domain EAGVTQFPSHSVIEKGQTVTLRCDPISGHDNLYWYRRVMGKEIKFLLHFVKESKQDESGMPNNRFLAERTGGTYSTLKVQPAELEDSGVYFCASSQERQGVEKLFFGSGTQLSVL.

This sequence joins TRBV24-1 and TRBJ2-3, with D maybe TRBD2 (6 bases). The CDR3 sequence is 17 residues long. V lost 4 bases, J lost 3 bases, and 19 bases lay in between. Per the germline V gene, CDR1 is KGHDR and CDR2 is SFDVKD. CDR3 coding DNA: TGTGCCACCAGTGAAAGTCCTGGGTCAGGGAGGACAGATACGCAGTATTTT. The encoded protein is CATSESPGSGRTDTQYF.

This chain connects TRBV18 to TRBJ2-2; 7 nucleotides line up with TRBD1. V lost 3 bases to trimming and J lost 1 base; unmatched junction nucleotides: 17. Germline V gives CDR1 KGHSH, CDR2 LQKENI. The CDR3 sequence is 20 residues long. The CDR3 DNA follows: TGTGCCAGCTCACCGCCCCTGGCCGGTGGGGGACAGAAGAACACCGGGGAGCTGTTTTTT. Translated: CASSPPLAGGGQKNTGELFF.

The chain couples TRBV6-4 to TRBJ1-1; D possibly corresponds to TRBD1 (6 bases). This CDR3 contains 14 residues. Trimming shortened V by 5 bases and J by 4 bases, and 14 bases separated the two germline ends. From germline, CDR1 is MRHNA and CDR2 SNTAGT. Written as DNA, the CDR3 is TGTGCCAGCAGTCTCGATGGCAGGGGCACTGAAGCTTTCTTT. Translating gives CASSLDGRGTEAFF.

The chain employs TRBV11-2 and TRBJ1-2; no reliable D call. The CDR3 covers 14 residues. Germline values: CDR1 SGHAT, CDR2 FQNNGV. Deletions cut 5 bases from V and 1 base from J, with 11 bases between. The CDR3 sequence: CASSPDGNNYGYTF. DNA of the CDR3: TGTGCCAGCAGCCCGGACGGAAATAACTATGGCTACACCTTC.

V is TRBV5-3 and J is TRBJ2-7; possibly TRBD1 for D (6 bases). TRBV5-3 has ORF status, its function being uncertain. The CDR3 contains 12 residues. The V and J ends lost 8 bases and 0 bases respectively, with 9 bases between them. The CDR3 is CARMTGSYEQYF. The DNA of the CDR3 is TGTGCCAGGATGACAGGCTCCTACGAGCAGTACTTC.

The J gene is TRBJ1-2, the V gene TRBV19, with 8 positions matching TRBD1. Looked up from germline, CDR1 is LNHDA and CDR2 is SQIVND (reference sequence). With 6 bases clipped from V and 5 bases from J, the junction kept 5 bases outside the gene matches. This CDR3 contains 13 residues. CDR3 bases: TGTGCCAGTAGCCCGACAGGGGAGTATGGCTACACCTTC. Protein product: CASSPTGEYGYTF. The full variable domain, in which reference TRBV19 and TRBJ1-2 provide the parts outside the CDR3, is DGGITQSPKYLFRKEGQNVTLSCEQNLNHDAMYWYRQDPGQGLRLIYYSQIVNDFQKGDIAEGYSVSREKKESFPLTVTSAQKNPTAFYLCASSPTGEYGYTFGSGTRLTVV.

V is TRBV7-3 and J is TRBJ1-5; 11 bases are a match to TRBD1. V was clipped by 3 bases and J by 2 bases; unmatched bases: 12. Germline V CDR1 and CDR2: SGHTA, FQGTGA. There are 19 residues in the CDR3. The CDR3 sequence is CASSFWRGQGEGRNQPQHF. CDR3 DNA: TGTGCCAGCAGCTTTTGGAGGGGACAGGGGGAAGGCCGCAATCAGCCCCAGCATTTT.

This clone has a single count. The V and J genes are TRBV11-2 and TRBJ1-3, with D tentatively TRBD1 (6 bases). The length of the CDR3 is 17 residues. Trimming cost V 5 bases and J 2 bases, with 19 bases left between them. Germline assignment: CDR1 SGHAT and CDR2 FQNNGV. The CDR3 loop reads CASSPLSTGATGNTIYF. CDR3 nucleotide sequence: TGTGCCAGCAGCCCATTATCCACGGGGGCGACTGGAAACACCATATATTTT. Drawing the rest from reference TRBV11-2 and TRBJ1-3, the complete variable domain is EAGVAQSPRYKIIEKRQSVAFWCNPISGHATLYWYQQILGQGPKLLIQFQNNGVVDDSQLPKDRFSAERLKGVDSTLKIQPAKLEDSAVYLCASSPLSTGATGNTIYFGEGSWLTVV.

The V call is TRBV10-3, the J call TRBJ2-7; 7 nucleotides line up with TRBD2. Germline V CDR1 and CDR2: ENHRY, SYGVKD. This CDR3 comprises 15 residues. The ends lost 0 bases at V and 3 bases at J; junction bases unmatched: 5. The CDR3 protein is CAISESNGGIYEQYF. Written as DNA, the CDR3 is TGTGCCATCAGTGAGTCGAACGGGGGGATCTACGAGCAGTACTTC.

DNA of the CDR3: TGTGCCAGCAGCCAAGGGGCTAGGGGCTACGAGCAGTACTTC. Residues: CASSQGARGYEQYF. This chain uses TRBV3-1 (or the pseudogene TRBV3-2) with TRBJ2-7; tentative D call: TRBD1 (5 bases). Trimming pared 1 base from V and 3 bases from J, leaving 10 bases between. Germline V gene sequence: CDR1 LGHDT, CDR2 YNNKEL (reference sequence). This CDR3 region has 14 residues.

This rearrangement joins TRBV7-9 to TRBJ1-3, with D possibly TRBD1 on 6 matching bases. V lost 1 base, J lost 2 bases, and 15 bases lay in between. CDR3 length equals 17 residues. The germline CDR1 and CDR2 sequences are SEHNR and FQNEAQ (reference sequence). Here the CDR3 DNA reads TGTGCCAGCAGCTTAGGTTCGTACAGGGAGACTGGAAACACCATATATTTT. Protein product: CASSLGSYRETGNTIYF.

This clone was seen more than once but under ten times. The rearrangement links TRBV3-1 (or the pseudogene TRBV3-2) to TRBJ1-5; D uncertain. CDR1 is LGHDT and CDR2 is YNNKEL in the germline V gene (reference sequence). V lost 2 bases, J lost 6 bases, and 8 bases lay in between. The CDR3 is made up of 13 amino acids. CDR3 in DNA: TGTGCCAGCAGCCAATCCGTGGGTCAGCCCCAGCATTTT. This translates into CASSQSVGQPQHF.

The chain links TRBV10-3 to TRBJ1-5; tentative D call: TRBD1 (6 bases). Germline V lookup: CDR1 ENHRY, CDR2 SYGVKD. Trimming pared 7 bases from V and 3 bases from J, leaving 16 bases between. CDR3 length: 15 residues. DNA for the CDR3: TGTGCCATCAAGATCGGCAGGGGACACAATCAGCCCCAGCATTTT. Translated, it gives CAIKIGRGHNQPQHF.